This T cell receptor (beta chain) stems from a study of T cell responses to AZD1222 COVID-19 vaccine. In the study overall: Pooling of second doses given at about 4 or about 12 weeks was done. The study, taken as a whole, reports: The repertoires were collected only after the peak T cell response. Regions 160-218 and 743-854 dominated among vaccine-associated CD4 TCRs spanning spike. Donors were largely white British and mainly female; clonal diversity was possibly underestimated.

Clones were sequenced by immunoSEQ multiplex PCR, and TCRdb holds only the in-frame ones, with some missing. The sample consists of around 85,000 clones, approximately 86% of them appearing once. Trimming pared 1 base from V and 6 bases from J, leaving 13 bases between. The CDR3 loop spans 15 amino acids. CDR1 and CDR2 (germline): MNHNS, SASEGT. A note on this clone: As yet, its antigen is unknown.

This chain links TRBV6-1 with TRBJ2-1; no firm D call. This material consisted of peripheral blood, taken on day 0 of AZD1222 vaccination. The source of this sequence is an adult in good health. Here the CDR3 reads CASSEDGPYPNEQFF. Written as DNA, the CDR3 is TGTGCCAGCAGTGAAGACGGGCCGTATCCCAATGAGCAGTTCTTC.